The 19 T cell receptor beta chains presented below share a single source sample, sequenced in a study of T-cell memory formation after mild COVID-19. TCRdb called the 5' RACE reads again in MiXCR, with one record for every CDR3 protein. The table includes tens of thousands of distinct CDR3 sequences, about an eighth detected once. What was sequenced was PBMCs or a T cell subset sorted from them (not recorded which). The source of these receptors is a man younger than 30 who had mild COVID-19 (a few samples of this study predate the infection). Cell type and time point are not known.

This clonotype has a count of ten or more. The chain recombines TRBV5-1 with TRBJ2-5; D not certain. CDR1 SGHRS and CDR2 YFSETQ come from the germline V gene. V lost 5 bases and J 0 bases, leaving 5 bases between the germline ends. This CDR3 is 12 amino acids long. The CDR3 bases are TGCGCCAGCAGGACAAACCAAGAGACCCAGTACTTC. Protein sequence: CASRTNQETQYF.

This clonotype was found a few times. The chain couples TRBV5-4 to TRBJ1-2, with a possible D match to TRBD1 (6 bases). V lost 5 bases and J lost 5, with 10 bases in between. The CDR3 length is 12 residues. Germline-derived CDR1 and CDR2 are SGHNT and YYREEE (reference sequence). CDR3 loop: CASRAGVYGYTF. The CDR3 DNA sequence: TGTGCCAGCAGAGCAGGGGTATATGGCTACACCTTC. The variable domain in full, completed from reference TRBV5-4 and TRBJ1-2, reads ETGVTQSPTHLIKTRGQQVTLRCSSQSGHNTVSWYQQALGQGPQFIFQYYREEENGRGNFPPRFSGLQFPNYSSELNVNALELDDSALYLCASRAGVYGYTFGSGTRLTVV.

The chain employs TRBV29-1 and TRBJ2-1; a weak D match, TRBD2 (6 bases). The CDR3 totals 13 residues. V was cut by 4 bases and J by 6 bases, with 13 bases left in between. In germline, CDR1 is SQVTM, CDR2 ANQGSEA. The CDR3 reads CSVVGGLRNEQFF. Written as DNA, the CDR3 is TGCAGCGTTGTCGGGGGTTTGCGCAATGAGCAGTTCTTC.

This clonotype was recorded many times. Written as DNA, the CDR3 is TGTGCCAGCAGCTTGGCCGGCTTGACAAATCAGCCCCAGCATTTT. Amino acids: CASSLAGLTNQPQHF. This chain links TRBV7-2 with TRBJ1-5; D unresolved. Germline CDR1 is SGHTA and CDR2 is FQGNSA. The CDR3 covers 15 residues. With 3 bases removed from V and 4 bases from J, the gap between germline ends came to 13 bases.

This clonotype has a handful of counts. V usage is TRBV20-1 and J usage is TRBJ2-2, with 9 bases identical to TRBD1. CDR1 is DFQATT, CDR2 SNEGSKA, per germline (reference sequence). This CDR3 contains 15 residues. With 5 bases clipped from V and 5 bases from J, the junction kept 9 bases outside the gene matches. The CDR3 DNA reads as TGCAGTGCTGCTTACAGGGGGCGGCGGACCGGGGAGCTGTTTTTT. The encoded protein is CSAAYRGRRTGELFF.

This clonotype was seen ten or more times. The chain employs TRBV20-1 and TRBJ1-2; tentative D call: TRBD1 (5 bases). The CDR3 spans 14 residues. CDR1 is DFQATT, CDR2 SNEGSKA, per germline (reference sequence). CDR3 sequence reads: CRPDGGKFNYGYTF. The DNA for the CDR3 is TGCAGGCCCGACGGGGGGAAGTTTAACTATGGCTACACCTTC.

This clonotype was recorded at least ten times. V usage is TRBV5-1 and J usage is TRBJ1-1; 9 nucleotides line up with TRBD1. CDR1 and CDR2 (germline): SGHRS, YFSETQ. V shed 3 bases and J 11 bases; nucleotides not matched to a gene: 5. The length of the CDR3 is 12 residues. The CDR3 is CASSYGQGSAFF. CDR3 nucleotide sequence: TGCGCCAGCAGCTATGGACAGGGGAGCGCTTTCTTT.

Many counts were recorded for this clonotype. The chain couples TRBV25-1 to TRBJ2-7; tentatively, D is TRBD1 or TRBD2 (6 bases each). Between the trimmed V and J ends, which lost 4 bases and 0 bases, there was a span of 7 bases. The germline CDR1 and CDR2 sequences are MGHDK and SYGVNS. The CDR3 totals 13 residues. The CDR3 DNA sequence: TGTGCCAGCAGTGCGGGGGCCTCCTACGAGCAGTACTTC. Translated, it gives CASSAGASYEQYF.

The V gene is TRBV5-1, the J gene TRBJ2-7; D assignment may be TRBD1 or TRBD2 (5 bases each). Looked up from germline, CDR1 is SGHRS and CDR2 is YFSETQ. V was trimmed by 4 bases and J by 0 bases, leaving 11 bases between them. There are 14 residues in the CDR3. For the CDR3, the DNA is TGCGCCAGCAGCCGGGACGGCAACTCCTACGAGCAGTACTTC. It codes for CASSRDGNSYEQYF.

This clonotype was counted at least ten times. This chain links TRBV7-9 with TRBJ2-1; D unresolved. Germline lookup yields CDR1 SEHNR and CDR2 FQNEAQ (reference sequence). The CDR3 runs to 15 residues. The V and J ends lost 5 bases and 4 bases respectively, with 15 bases between them. The CDR3 loop reads CASSPRGLEYNEQFF. CDR3 in DNA: TGTGCCAGCAGCCCCCGTGGGCTGGAATACAATGAGCAGTTCTTC.

The table lists this clonotype with many counts. The chain carries TRBV5-1 and TRBJ2-7, with D hard to call. V was trimmed by 3 bases and J by 1 base, leaving 8 bases between them. Germline CDR1 and CDR2: SGHRS and YFSETQ. CDR3 length: 13 amino acids. CDR3 nucleotide sequence: TGCGCCAGCAGCTCCCTCTCATCCTACGAGCAGTACTTC. It codes for CASSSLSSYEQYF.

This clonotype was recorded at least ten times. This chain links TRBV28 with TRBJ1-2, with D possibly matching TRBD1 (6 bases). Germline V gene sequence: CDR1 MDHEN, CDR2 SYDVKM. This CDR3 has 14 residues. Trimming cost V 5 bases and J 6 bases, with 16 bases left between them. For the CDR3, the DNA is TGTGCCAGCAGTCCCGCAGGGGAACGGAATGGCTACACCTTC. Protein sequence: CASSPAGERNGYTF.

In its sample, this clonotype was seen many times. This chain uses TRBV10-3 with TRBJ2-7, with D hard to call. Per germline, CDR1 ENHRY and CDR2 SYGVKD. The CDR3 covers 12 residues. Trimming shortened V by 5 bases and J by 0 bases, and 5 bases separated the two germline ends. The CDR3 DNA follows: TGTGCCATCAGTCAGGACTCCTACGAGCAGTACTTC. It is translated as CAISQDSYEQYF.

This clonotype has at least ten counts. The chain carries TRBV19 and TRBJ1-1; D not resolved. Germline V gene data show CDR1 as LNHDA and CDR2 as SQIVND (reference sequence). The CDR3 is 8 amino acids. Trimming removed 4 bases from V and 9 bases from J, with 0 bases in between. The CDR3 reads CASSKAFF. As DNA, the CDR3 is TGTGCCAGTAGTAAAGCTTTCTTT.

The rearrangement uses TRBV7-2 and TRBJ2-1; possibly TRBD1 for D (6 bases). Germline V lookup: CDR1 SGHTA, CDR2 FQGNSA. V was trimmed by 1 base and J by 7 bases, leaving 11 bases between them. CDR3 size: 14 residues. Here the CDR3 DNA reads TGTGCCAGCAGCTTAGAGAGGACAGAGAATGAGCAGTTCTTC. Its translation is CASSLERTENEQFF.

The genes are TRBV24-1 and TRBJ1-1; 8 nucleotides line up with TRBD1. Trimming took 3 bases from V and 1 from J; bases not matched to a gene: 3. This CDR3 is built from 15 residues. CDR1 is KGHDR and CDR2 is SFDVKD in the germline V gene. The DNA for the CDR3 is TGTGCCACCAGTGATGGCGGGACAGGGAACACTGAAGCTTTCTTT. It codes for CATSDGGTGNTEAFF.

This clonotype was seen repeatedly, ten times or more. For the CDR3, the DNA is TGTGCCAGCAGTTTACTTCGGGGGCAAATAGCCAAAAACATTCAGTACTTC. It specifies CASSLLRGQIAKNIQYF. The chain recombines TRBV5-6 with TRBJ2-4; tentatively, D is TRBD1 or TRBD2 (6 bases each). Trimming cost V 5 bases and J 0 bases, with 18 bases left between them. Germline CDR1 reads SGHDT; CDR2 reads YYEEEE. The CDR3 has 17 residues. Complete variable domain (other parts from reference TRBV5-6 and TRBJ2-4): DAGVTQSPTHLIKTRGQQVTLRCSPKSGHDTVSWYQQALGQGPQFIFQYYEEEERQRGNFPDRFSGHQFPNYSSELNVNALLLGDSALYLCASSLLRGQIAKNIQYFGAGTRLSVL.

This clonotype was observed many times. This chain connects TRBV7-2 to TRBJ2-7, with a tentative D call TRBD2 (6 bases). This CDR3 spans 16 amino acids. The germline gives CDR1 SGHTA, CDR2 FQGNSA. V was trimmed by 0 bases and J by 0 bases, leaving 12 bases between them. The CDR3 here is CASSLAGRGISYEQYF. In DNA, the CDR3 is TGTGCCAGCAGCTTAGCTGGACGGGGGATCTCCTACGAGCAGTACTTC. Full variable domain (missing parts from reference TRBV7-2 and TRBJ2-7): GAGVSQSPSNKVTEKGKDVELRCDPISGHTALYWYRQSLGQGLEFLIYFQGNSAPDKSGLPSDRFSAERTGGSVSTLTIQRTQQEDSAVYLCASSLAGRGISYEQYFGPGTRLTVT.

This clonotype showed up many times. The chain couples TRBV7-3 to TRBJ2-2, with D possibly TRBD1 on 5 matching bases. The V and J ends lost 4 bases and 0 bases respectively, with 6 bases between them. CDR3 length equals 14 residues. CDR1 is SGHTA and CDR2 is FQGTGA in the germline V gene. In DNA form, the CDR3 reads TGTGCCAGCAGCTCGGACACGAACACCGGGGAGCTGTTTTTT. Translating it yields CASSSDTNTGELFF.